This is a list of T cell receptor beta chains from one sample in a study of control samples from healthy donors and cancer patients. Sequencing was performed with immunoSEQ multiplex PCR; in TCRdb, only in-frame clones are kept and a portion is missing. Among 150,000 to 170,000 clones listed, around 95% were seen once. The source material was blood. The receptor set was obtained from a man in his forties or fifties in good health. CDR3s include the opening cysteine and the closing phenylalanine or tryptophan. Each record gives: clone size, V gene, D gene, CDR3 length, J gene, CDR3 DNA, CDR3 protein. D genes are given only for firm matches. Size values are once, few and many counts, or a class for expanded clones, and some rows have none.

.,TRBV6-1,.,15,TRBJ1-2,TGTGCCAGCAGTGATGTGGCAGGACCTGACTATGGCTACACCTTC,CASSDVAGPDYGYTF
few,TRBV7-2,.,15,TRBJ2-7,TGTGCCAGCAGCTTAGAGTTGGTCAGGGAGCAAGAGCAGTACTTC,CASSLELVREQEQYF
.,TRBV13,.,15,TRBJ1-2,TGTGCCAGCAGCTTAAGTGGAGGGACACTATATGGCTACACCTTC,CASSLSGGTLYGYTF
.,TRBV5-8,TRBD2,17,TRBJ2-1,TGTGCCAGCAGCTTGGCGGTAGCGGGGGGTTCCTACAATGAGCAGTTCTTC,CASSLAVAGGSYNEQFF
.,TRBV19,.,15,TRBJ1-1,TGTGCCAGTAGTGGCGTGGACAGACTGAACACTGAAGCTTTCTTT,CASSGVDRLNTEAFF
.,TRBV7-6,TRBD1,14,TRBJ1-2,TGTGCCAGCAGCGGGACAGGGCTTAACTATGGCTACACCTTC,CASSGTGLNYGYTF
.,TRBV4-1,.,15,TRBJ1-5,TGCGCCAGCAGCCCATGGCCGGGGGAAAGGGAGCCCCAGCATTTT,CASSPWPGEREPQHF
.,TRBV28,.,16,TRBJ2-1,TGTGCCAGCAGTTTTTATTCAGGGTCGACCTACAATGAGCAGTTCTTC,CASSFYSGSTYNEQFF
.,TRBV19,TRBD2,14,TRBJ2-5,TGTGCCAGTAGCCTGGGACTAGCGGGGGGGACTCAGTACTTC,CASSLGLAGGTQYF
.,TRBV10-3,TRBD2,15,TRBJ2-7,TGTGCCGTGGGAGACCCAACTAGCGGGTTCTACGAGCAGTACTTC,CAVGDPTSGFYEQYF
once,TRBV24-1,.,14,TRBJ2-3,TGTGCCACCAGCGCCATGTGGGGGCAGGATACGCAGTATTTT,CATSAMWGQDTQYF
.,TRBV7-9,TRBD1,17,TRBJ1-2,TGTGCCAGCAGCCGAACCGGGACAGGGGGCATGAACTATGGCTACACCTTC,CASSRTGTGGMNYGYTF
.,TRBV5-4,.,13,TRBJ1-6,TGTGCCAGCAGCTTAAAGGGAAATTCACCCCTCCACTTT,CASSLKGNSPLHF
.,TRBV4-2,.,14,TRBJ1-2,TGTGCCAGCAGCCAAGTAGCCGGAAACTATGGCTACACCTTC,CASSQVAGNYGYTF
.,TRBV19,.,14,TRBJ2-7,TGTGCCAGTAAGGAACAGGGGAGGTCCTACGAGCAGTACTTC,CASKEQGRSYEQYF
.,TRBV10-3,.,14,TRBJ1-3,TGTGCCATCAGTGGGACATCGTCTGGAAACACCATATATTTT,CAISGTSSGNTIYF
.,TRBV19,TRBD2,14,TRBJ2-3,TGTGCCAGTACTGAGCGGGGGGCCACAGATACGCAGTATTTT,CASTERGATDTQYF
once,TRBV19,.,14,TRBJ2-3,TGTGCCAGTAGTATAATAGATAGCACAGATACGCAGTATTTT,CASSIIDSTDTQYF
.,TRBV28,TRBD1,15,TRBJ1-2,TGTGCCAGCAGTCTCGCCGGTGGGACAGGGTTCGACCCCACCTTC,CASSLAGGTGFDPTF
.,TRBV5-4,TRBD2,15,TRBJ2-3,TGTGCCAGCAGCTTCTTAGCGGGGGGAATGGATACGCAGTATTTT,CASSFLAGGMDTQYF
.,TRBV11-2,.,16,TRBJ1-5,TGTGCCAGCAGCTTAGGAGGGCCCGGTGACAATCAGCCCCAGCATTTT,CASSLGGPGDNQPQHF
.,TRBV28,TRBD1,15,TRBJ1-2,TGTGCCAGCAGTTACGCAGGGGGCGCGGCCATCGGCTACACCTTC,CASSYAGGAAIGYTF
.,TRBV18,TRBD1,18,TRBJ1-1,TGTGCCAGCTCACCACTCGTCCCGGGACAGGGGAGTGGCACTGAAGCTTTCTTT,CASSPLVPGQGSGTEAFF
.,TRBV19,.,17,TRBJ2-7,TGTGCCAGTAGTCCAAGGCAACAGACCTTCTTTGCCCTTGAGCAGTACTTC,CASSPRQQTFFALEQYF
.,TRBV4-3,.,15,TRBJ1-4,TGCGCCAGCAGCCAAGCCCAGTCAACTAATGAAAAACTGTTTTTT,CASSQAQSTNEKLFF
once,TRBV6-5,.,16,TRBJ1-5,TGTGCCAGCAGTTACCCCGAGCGGGGGTCGGATCAGCCCCAGCATTTT,CASSYPERGSDQPQHF
.,TRBV12-5,TRBD2,15,TRBJ2-7,TGTGCTAGTGCCGATGGACTAGCGGGCCCCTACGAGCAGTACTTC,CASADGLAGPYEQYF
once,TRBV30,TRBD2,16,TRBJ2-7,TGTGCCTGGAGTGTAACTCGGACTAGCCGCTCCTACGAGCAGTACTTC,CAWSVTRTSRSYEQYF
once,TRBV7-9,TRBD1,14,TRBJ1-4,TGTGCCAGCAGCTTCGACAGGGGAGACGAAAAACTGTTTTTT,CASSFDRGDEKLFF
.,TRBV10-3,.,13,TRBJ1-2,TGTGCCATCGCGACGGATCCCCTTTATGGCTACACCTTC,CAIATDPLYGYTF
.,TRBV18,TRBD1,13,TRBJ1-1,TGTGCCAGCTCCTCGGACAGGGACACTGAAGCTTTCTTT,CASSSDRDTEAFF
.,TRBV28,.,15,TRBJ1-5,TGTGCCAGCAGTTTAGCCAGGGGTGGCAATCAGCCCCAGCATTTT,CASSLARGGNQPQHF
.,TRBV28,.,16,TRBJ1-1,TGTGCCAGCAGTTCTCCCCTCGGGACATCCCGCACTGAAGCTTTCTTT,CASSSPLGTSRTEAFF
.,TRBV2,TRBD2,16,TRBJ2-7,TGTGCCAGCAGTGAGAAGGTGGGACTAGCTCCGGGGGAGCAGTACTTC,CASSEKVGLAPGEQYF
.,TRBV28,TRBD1,15,TRBJ2-7,TGTGCCAGCAGTTCCGGACAGGCCCATTTCTACGAGCAGTACTTC,CASSSGQAHFYEQYF
.,TRBV10-3,TRBD2,13,TRBJ2-7,TGTGCCATCAGGGGACTAGCGGGCTACGAGCAGTACTTC,CAIRGLAGYEQYF